A selection of T cell receptor beta chains follows, all from one sample in a study of cytomegalovirus exposure and HLA in healthy donors. Assay used: immunoSEQ multiplex PCR; TCRdb lists only in-frame clones, some missing. The data contain tens of thousands of clones, about 92% of them singletons. The source material was PBMCs. Receptors originate from a woman under 30 in good health and CMV-seropositive. The CDR3 runs from the conserved cysteine through the conserved F or W. The order of the fields is J gene, V gene, clone size, CDR3 length, D gene, CDR3 protein, CDR3 DNA. A D gene is named only where the DNA matches it firmly. Some rows mark clone size as missing; the rest say once, few, many or name a class of expanded clone.

j_call: TRBJ1-2
v_call: TRBV9
clone_size: NA
cdr3_length: 17
d_call: NA
cdr3_aa: CASSVDIGGAGLYGYTF
cdr3_nt: TGTGCCAGCAGCGTAGACATAGGGGGGGCAGGGCTCTATGGCTACACCTTC

j_call: TRBJ1-1
v_call: TRBV29-1
clone_size: NA
cdr3_length: 14
d_call: NA
cdr3_aa: CSVVLTGTIAEAFF
cdr3_nt: TGCAGCGTTGTCTTGACAGGTACCATCGCTGAAGCTTTCTTT

j_call: TRBJ1-1
v_call: TRBV19
clone_size: NA
cdr3_length: 15
d_call: NA
cdr3_aa: CASSMNRLQDTEAFF
cdr3_nt: TGTGCCAGTAGTATGAATCGGCTTCAGGACACTGAAGCTTTCTTT

j_call: TRBJ2-3
v_call: TRBV9
clone_size: NA
cdr3_length: 14
d_call: TRBD1
cdr3_aa: CASSIGQGVVTQYF
cdr3_nt: TGTGCCAGCAGCATCGGACAGGGAGTTGTTACGCAGTATTTT

j_call: TRBJ2-1
v_call: TRBV6-4
clone_size: NA
cdr3_length: 15
d_call: TRBD2
cdr3_aa: CASSDGAGGPHEQFF
cdr3_nt: TGTGCCAGCAGTGACGGCGCGGGGGGGCCACATGAGCAGTTCTTC

j_call: TRBJ2-7
v_call: TRBV5-1
clone_size: NA
cdr3_length: 16
d_call: TRBD1
cdr3_aa: CASSSRQGNSGYEQYF
cdr3_nt: TGCGCCAGCAGCTCTCGACAGGGTAACTCGGGATACGAGCAGTACTTC

j_call: TRBJ1-2
v_call: TRBV28
clone_size: NA
cdr3_length: 19
d_call: TRBD1
cdr3_aa: CASSFPVWDRGKFYYGYTF
cdr3_nt: TGTGCCAGCAGTTTCCCCGTGTGGGACAGGGGGAAATTTTACTATGGCTACACCTTC

j_call: TRBJ2-6
v_call: TRBV7-9
clone_size: NA
cdr3_length: 13
d_call: NA
cdr3_aa: CASSWAGANVLTF
cdr3_nt: TGTGCCAGCAGTTGGGCCGGGGCCAACGTCCTGACTTTC

j_call: TRBJ1-3
v_call: TRBV19
clone_size: NA
cdr3_length: 15
d_call: TRBD1
cdr3_aa: CASRKGQASGNTIYF
cdr3_nt: TGTGCCAGTAGAAAGGGACAGGCCTCTGGAAACACCATATATTTT

j_call: TRBJ1-1
v_call: TRBV7-2
clone_size: NA
cdr3_length: 15
d_call: NA
cdr3_aa: CASSLGSGRNTEAFF
cdr3_nt: TGTGCCAGCAGCTTAGGAAGTGGGAGGAACACTGAAGCTTTCTTT

j_call: TRBJ1-5
v_call: TRBV5-5
clone_size: NA
cdr3_length: 13
d_call: TRBD1
cdr3_aa: CASSTTGTQPQHF
cdr3_nt: TGTGCCAGCAGCACGACAGGGACTCAGCCCCAGCATTTT

j_call: TRBJ1-5
v_call: TRBV27
clone_size: NA
cdr3_length: 13
d_call: NA
cdr3_aa: CASSWSVRQPQHF
cdr3_nt: TGTGCCAGCAGTTGGTCAGTCCGCCAGCCCCAGCATTTT

j_call: TRBJ2-5
v_call: TRBV30
clone_size: NA
cdr3_length: 11
d_call: NA
cdr3_aa: CAWEVQGTQYF
cdr3_nt: TGTGCCTGGGAAGTACAGGGGACCCAGTACTTC

j_call: TRBJ2-3
v_call: TRBV9
clone_size: NA
cdr3_length: 15
d_call: NA
cdr3_aa: CASSVSWGGPDTQYF
cdr3_nt: TGTGCCAGCAGCGTTTCCTGGGGAGGCCCAGATACGCAGTATTTT

j_call: TRBJ2-1
v_call: TRBV5-6
clone_size: NA
cdr3_length: 15
d_call: TRBD2
cdr3_aa: CASSRTSGDHNEQFF
cdr3_nt: TGTGCCAGCAGCCGGACTAGCGGGGATCACAATGAGCAGTTCTTC

j_call: TRBJ2-7
v_call: TRBV28
clone_size: once
cdr3_length: 15
d_call: TRBD2
cdr3_aa: CASSTLSGGVDEQYF
cdr3_nt: TGTGCCAGCAGTACTCTTAGCGGGGGGGTGGACGAGCAGTACTTC

j_call: TRBJ1-5
v_call: TRBV5-6
clone_size: NA
cdr3_length: 16
d_call: TRBD1
cdr3_aa: CASSLWTGAINQPQHF
cdr3_nt: TGTGCCAGCAGCCTCTGGACAGGGGCAATCAATCAGCCCCAGCATTTT

j_call: TRBJ2-5
v_call: TRBV4-1
clone_size: NA
cdr3_length: 15
d_call: TRBD1
cdr3_aa: CASSQGPGQGETQYF
cdr3_nt: TGCGCCAGCAGCCAAGGGCCGGGACAGGGGGAGACCCAGTACTTC

j_call: TRBJ1-2
v_call: TRBV11-2
clone_size: NA
cdr3_length: 15
d_call: TRBD1
cdr3_aa: CASSSAPGQGYGYTF
cdr3_nt: TGTGCCAGCAGCTCAGCACCGGGACAGGGCTATGGCTACACCTTC

j_call: TRBJ1-5
v_call: TRBV2
clone_size: few
cdr3_length: 14
d_call: NA
cdr3_aa: CASSGDIGNQPQHF
cdr3_nt: TGTGCCAGCAGTGGAGACATTGGCAATCAGCCCCAGCATTTT

j_call: TRBJ1-6
v_call: TRBV30
clone_size: NA
cdr3_length: 16
d_call: TRBD1
cdr3_aa: CAWNQVSTGGSSPLHF
cdr3_nt: TGTGCCTGGAACCAGGTATCGACAGGGGGGAGTTCACCCCTCCACTTT

j_call: TRBJ2-5
v_call: TRBV5-4
clone_size: NA
cdr3_length: 16
d_call: TRBD2
cdr3_aa: CASSFPSGGAGETQYF
cdr3_nt: TGTGCCAGCAGCTTCCCGAGCGGGGGGGCCGGGGAGACCCAGTACTTC

j_call: TRBJ2-1
v_call: TRBV5-6
clone_size: NA
cdr3_length: 15
d_call: TRBD1
cdr3_aa: CASSLGQLYYNEQFF
cdr3_nt: TGTGCCAGCAGCCTGGGACAGCTTTACTACAATGAGCAGTTCTTC

j_call: TRBJ2-3
v_call: TRBV13
clone_size: NA
cdr3_length: 17
d_call: TRBD2
cdr3_aa: CASSLGPLAGGRNTQYF
cdr3_nt: TGTGCCAGCAGCTTAGGCCCCCTAGCGGGGGGAAGAAATACGCAGTATTTT

j_call: TRBJ2-7
v_call: TRBV4-1
clone_size: NA
cdr3_length: 11
d_call: NA
cdr3_aa: CASSQDLEQYF
cdr3_nt: TGCGCCAGCAGCCAAGACCTCGAGCAGTACTTC

j_call: TRBJ1-4
v_call: TRBV19
clone_size: NA
cdr3_length: 14
d_call: NA
cdr3_aa: CASTTGHRNEKLFF
cdr3_nt: TGTGCCAGTACTACGGGACATCGGAATGAAAAACTGTTTTTT

j_call: TRBJ2-2
v_call: TRBV28
clone_size: NA
cdr3_length: 16
d_call: TRBD2
cdr3_aa: CASSRSGTRGSGELFF
cdr3_nt: TGTGCCAGCAGTCGATCCGGGACTAGGGGCTCCGGGGAGCTGTTTTTT